A selection of T cell receptor beta chains follows, all from one sample in a study of T cell responses to AZD1222 COVID-19 vaccine. Method: immunoSEQ multiplex PCR; TCRdb's copy keeps in-frame clones and lacks some. The data hold 170,000 or so clones, with about 85% observed a single time. This specimen was peripheral blood, taken on day 0 of AZD1222 vaccination. The receptors originated from an adult in good health. The CDR3 runs from the conserved cysteine through the conserved F or W. The D gene is left open where the match is weak. Clone size appears in some rows only: once, few, many, or a class for an expanded clone.

>TRBV3-1/TRBV3-2|TRBJ2-1|.|.
TGTGCCAGCGCTACCAGGAGCTACAATGAGCAGTTCTTC
CASATRSYNEQFF
>TRBV6-4|TRBJ1-1|TRBD1|.
TGTGCCAGCAGTGCGACAGGGGTGACTGAAGCTTTCTTT
CASSATGVTEAFF
>TRBV5-1|TRBJ2-1|.|.
TGCGCCAGCAGCTTGATAGCGGTCGATGAGCAGTTCTTC
CASSLIAVDEQFF
>TRBV19|TRBJ1-1|TRBD1|.
TGTGCCAGTAGCCTAGGGGGCCCGAACACTGAAGCTTTCTTT
CASSLGGPNTEAFF
>TRBV11-2|TRBJ1-6|TRBD1|few
TGTGCCAGCAGGGGGACAGGGTCTTCACCCCTCCACTTT
CASRGTGSSPLHF
>TRBV7-2|TRBJ2-7|TRBD2|.
TGTGCCAGCAGCTATCCCGGGACTACCTACGAGCAGTACTTC
CASSYPGTTYEQYF
>TRBV28|TRBJ1-6|TRBD1|.
TGTGCCAGCAGTTTATTCAGGGGGTCGAATAATTCACCCCTCCACTTT
CASSLFRGSNNSPLHF
>TRBV9|TRBJ1-2|.|.
TGTGCCAGCAGCCCTTGGACAGTGAACTATGGCTACACCTTC
CASSPWTVNYGYTF
>TRBV6-5|TRBJ1-2|.|few
TGTGCCAGCAGGGTGGGCCCCTATGGCTACACCTTC
CASRVGPYGYTF
>TRBV30|TRBJ1-1|.|.
TGTGCCTGGAGCCATGGCAGGGGGAACACTGAAGCTTTCTTT
CAWSHGRGNTEAFF
>TRBV3-1/TRBV3-2|TRBJ2-1|TRBD2|once
TGTGCCAGCAGCCCCTCAAGGGACGGGACTAGCGTCGCGACGGGGTTCTTC
CASSPSRDGTSVATGFF
>TRBV19|TRBJ2-2|TRBD2|.
TGTGCCAGTAGTATTTACTCCGTGGAGCGGGAGACTTGCACCGGGGAGCTGTTTTTT
CASSIYSVERETCTGELFF
>TRBV11-2|TRBJ2-7|TRBD1|.
TGTGCCAGCAGCTTCGGTGCCGACAGGGGTCCCTACGAGCAGTACTTC
CASSFGADRGPYEQYF
>TRBV6-5|TRBJ2-2|TRBD2|.
TGTGCCAGCAGTTTCAGCGGGAACTTTAACACCGGGGAGCTGTTTTTT
CASSFSGNFNTGELFF
>TRBV19|TRBJ1-6|.|.
TGTGCCAGTAGTGGACAGCACTCCTATAATTCACCCCTCCACTTT
CASSGQHSYNSPLHF
>TRBV5-1|TRBJ2-1|TRBD2|.
TGCGCCAGCAGCTTGGGAAGCCCCCTTGGCGGGAGCTCCTACAATGAGCAGTTCTTC
CASSLGSPLGGSSYNEQFF
>TRBV3-1/TRBV3-2|TRBJ1-1|.|.
TGTGCCAGCAGCCATGCAATCCGAGGGGGGTCCACTGAAGCTTTCTTT
CASSHAIRGGSTEAFF
>TRBV18|TRBJ1-6|.|.
TGTGCCAGCTCACCAGGAGGGGATAATTCACCCCTCCACTTT
CASSPGGDNSPLHF
>TRBV2|TRBJ2-3|TRBD1|.
TGTGCCAGCACTGAACAGGGGAGTAGCACAGATACGCAGTATTTT
CASTEQGSSTDTQYF
>TRBV7-8|TRBJ2-3|TRBD2|.
TGTGCCAGCAGCTTAGCGGGAGCGGGAGTGGCAGATACGCAGTATTTT
CASSLAGAGVADTQYF
>TRBV11-2|TRBJ2-7|.|.
TGTGCCACCCAGGGCCCAGAGCTCGAGCAGTACTTC
CATQGPELEQYF
>TRBV4-2|TRBJ1-5|TRBD1|few
TGTGCCAGCAGCCGACAGGGGTTCAATCAGCCCCAGCATTTT
CASSRQGFNQPQHF
>TRBV11-2|TRBJ2-3|.|.
TGTGCCAGCAGAAACCCCGGGAGTCTCACAGATACGCAGTATTTT
CASRNPGSLTDTQYF
>TRBV27|TRBJ2-2|TRBD2|.
TGTGCCAGCAGTCCGTGGACTAGCGGGAGGGCCCATGGAACCGGGGAGCTGTTTTTT
CASSPWTSGRAHGTGELFF
>TRBV2|TRBJ1-2|.|.
TGTGCCAGCAGTGAGCACTCTGACCGGGGCTATGGCTACACCTTC
CASSEHSDRGYGYTF
>TRBV19|TRBJ1-4|TRBD1|once
TGTGCCAGTAGTACAGGGACAGGGGGGAATGAAAAACTGTTTTTT
CASSTGTGGNEKLFF
>TRBV10-3|TRBJ1-1|TRBD1|.
TGTGCCATCAGGAAGACAGGGGGGCTTGAAGCTTTCTTT
CAIRKTGGLEAFF
>TRBV5-1|TRBJ2-7|TRBD1|.
TGCGCCAGCAGCTTGGACTGGGACAGAAGAACCTACGAGCAGTACTTC
CASSLDWDRRTYEQYF
>TRBV19|TRBJ1-1|TRBD1|once
TGTGCCAGTAGTACCGGACAGGGCCCGAACACTGAAGCTTTCTTT
CASSTGQGPNTEAFF
>TRBV30|TRBJ2-2|.|few
TGTGCCTGGAGCACGGGAGCTAACACCGGGGAGCTGTTTTTT
CAWSTGANTGELFF
>TRBV5-5|TRBJ2-1|TRBD2|.
TGTGCCAGCAGCTTGTCTCCCCTAGCGGGGGGTAGCTCCTACAATGAGCAGTTCTTC
CASSLSPLAGGSSYNEQFF
>TRBV29-1|TRBJ2-2|TRBD2|.
TGCAGCGTTCGGCGTGGCGGGAGAGCGGACACCGGGGAGCTGTTTTTT
CSVRRGGRADTGELFF
>TRBV14|TRBJ1-6|TRBD1|.
TGTGCCAGCAGCCAAATCCGGGACAGGAGATCACCCCTCCACTTT
CASSQIRDRRSPLHF
>TRBV5-1|TRBJ2-5|.|.
TGCGCCAGCACCATCCCCCGCGGGGAGACCCAGTACTTC
CASTIPRGETQYF
>TRBV3-1/TRBV3-2|TRBJ2-5|TRBD2|once
TGTGCCAGCAGCCCCTACCCACTAGCGGGAGCTCAAGAGACCCAGTACTTC
CASSPYPLAGAQETQYF
>TRBV5-1|TRBJ1-1|.|.
TGCGCCAGCAGCTTGGGGGCCCGCCACACTGAAGCTTTCTTT
CASSLGARHTEAFF
>TRBV19|TRBJ1-2|.|.
TGTGCCAGTAGTATGGCCACGGGCTATGGCTACACCTTC
CASSMATGYGYTF
>TRBV6-5|TRBJ2-7|TRBD1|many
TGTGCCAGCAGTTACTCAGGACAGGGCAACCTCTACGAGCAGTACTTC
CASSYSGQGNLYEQYF
>TRBV10-1|TRBJ1-1|.|.
TGCGCCAGCAGTGATTACAACCTGGGCACTGAAGCTTTCTTT
CASSDYNLGTEAFF
>TRBV7-9|TRBJ1-2|.|.
TGTGCCAGCAGCTTAGACTCCCCCAGGGGTGAATATGGCTACACCTTC
CASSLDSPRGEYGYTF
>TRBV5-1|TRBJ2-1|.|few
TGCGCCAGCAGCTTGGAGGGCTACAGCTCCTACAATGAGCAGTTCTTC
CASSLEGYSSYNEQFF
>TRBV27|TRBJ2-7|.|few
TGTGCCAGCGCCGGGACACCGGGCCAATACGAGCAGTACTTC
CASAGTPGQYEQYF
>TRBV18|TRBJ1-5|.|.
TGTGCCAGCTCACCAAGGTCAGGGAATCAGCCCCAGCATTTT
CASSPRSGNQPQHF
>TRBV7-2|TRBJ1-2|.|.
TGTGCCAGCAGCTTAGGGGGGGACTCCCACGGCTACACCTTC
CASSLGGDSHGYTF
>TRBV28|TRBJ1-2|.|.
TGTGCCAGCAGTTCCCAGGGAGGGCGGTATCCATATGGCTACACCTTC
CASSSQGGRYPYGYTF
>TRBV28|TRBJ1-5|.|.
TGTGCCAGCAGGAGACAGCTCTATCAGCCCCAGCATTTT
CASRRQLYQPQHF
>TRBV2|TRBJ1-2|TRBD1|.
TGTGCCAGCCTGGGACAGGGTGGTGGTGGCTACACCTTC
CASLGQGGGGYTF
>TRBV6-4|TRBJ2-7|.|once
TGTGCCAGCAGAGACCCTTGGCGACGGGGCGCATACCACGAGCAGTACTTC
CASRDPWRRGAYHEQYF
>TRBV11-2|TRBJ1-4|TRBD1|.
TGTGCCAGCAGCGCCACTTTCGGGACAGGAAGAGAAAAACTGTTTTTT
CASSATFGTGREKLFF
>TRBV15|TRBJ1-2|.|.
TGTGCCACCAGCAGAGATCGGGGCAGGGTATCGCCGGGCTACACCTTC
CATSRDRGRVSPGYTF
>TRBV5-6|TRBJ1-2|.|.
TGTGCCAGCAGCTGGAGGACCTATGGCTACACCTTC
CASSWRTYGYTF
>TRBV9|TRBJ2-7|TRBD2|few
TGTGCCAGCAGCGTAGGGGGAGCGGGGTCCTACGAGCAGTACTTC
CASSVGGAGSYEQYF
>TRBV7-9|TRBJ2-5|TRBD2|.
TGTGCCAGCAGCTTGACTAGCGGGAGAGAGACCCAGTACTTC
CASSLTSGRETQYF
>TRBV28|TRBJ1-2|.|.
TGTGCCAGCAGTTTAGAGGGGAACTATGGCTACACCTTC
CASSLEGNYGYTF
>TRBV19|TRBJ1-1|TRBD1|.
TGTGCCAGTAGTAGTAGACAGGGCGACACTGAAGCTTTCTTT
CASSSRQGDTEAFF